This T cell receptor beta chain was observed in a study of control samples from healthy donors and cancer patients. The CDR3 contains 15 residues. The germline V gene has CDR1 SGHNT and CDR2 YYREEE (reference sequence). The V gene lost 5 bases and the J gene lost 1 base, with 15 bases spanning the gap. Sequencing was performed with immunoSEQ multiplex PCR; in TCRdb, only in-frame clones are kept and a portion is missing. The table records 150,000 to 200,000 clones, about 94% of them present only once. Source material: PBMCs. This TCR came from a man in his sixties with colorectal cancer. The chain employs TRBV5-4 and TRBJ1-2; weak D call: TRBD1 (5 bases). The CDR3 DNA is TGTGCCAGCAGTGGGGGGGGTACAATTAACTATGGCTACACCTTC. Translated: CASSGGGTINYGYTF.